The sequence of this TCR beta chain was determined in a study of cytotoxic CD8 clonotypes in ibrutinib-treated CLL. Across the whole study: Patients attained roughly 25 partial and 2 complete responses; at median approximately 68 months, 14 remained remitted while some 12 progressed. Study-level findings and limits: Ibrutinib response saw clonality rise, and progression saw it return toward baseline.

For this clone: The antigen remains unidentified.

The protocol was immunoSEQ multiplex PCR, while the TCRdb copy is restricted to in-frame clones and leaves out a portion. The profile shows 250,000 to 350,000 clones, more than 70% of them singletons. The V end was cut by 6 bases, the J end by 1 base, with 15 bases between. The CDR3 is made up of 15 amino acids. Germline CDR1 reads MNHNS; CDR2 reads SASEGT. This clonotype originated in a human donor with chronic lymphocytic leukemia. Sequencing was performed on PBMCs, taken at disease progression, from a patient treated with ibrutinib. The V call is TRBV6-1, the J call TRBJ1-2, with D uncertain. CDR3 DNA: TGTGCCAGCAGCCCCGGGAGCCTATTTAACTATGGCTACACCTTC. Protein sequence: CASSPGSLFNYGYTF.